The 7 T cell receptor beta chains below were found in one sample sequenced in a study of shared clonotypes between healthy human individuals. Using immunoSEQ multiplex PCR, the repertoire was profiled, and TCRdb retains in-frame clones only, with some absent. The sample has about 110,000 clones; roughly 70% are singletons. The sequencing input was memory CD8+ T cells sorted from blood. Subset reported: CD45RO+ cells pooled with CCR7-negative TemRA cells. The receptors stem from a woman aged 30 to 39 in good health.

This clone has a handful of counts. The chain joins TRBV21-1 to TRBJ2-5; no check of the table's D call, TRBD2, against the DNA was made. TRBV21-1 is annotated as a pseudogene. CDR3 length: 15 amino acids. DNA for the CDR3: TGTGCCAGCAGCAAGGAGGCAGTGGGTTTTGAGACCCAGTACTTC. Amino acids: CASSKEAVGFETQYF.

The genes are TRBV28 and TRBJ1-1, with D unclear. Germline V CDR1 and CDR2: MDHEN, SYDVKM. Trimming removed 6 bases at V and 6 bases at J, with 17 bases between. This CDR3 has 14 residues. The chain's CDR3 is CASSPRGGRPEAFF. In nucleotides, the CDR3 is TGTGCCAGCAGCCCGAGAGGAGGCCGACCTGAAGCTTTCTTT.

This clone was found a few times. V and J are TRBV27 and TRBJ1-1; 8 bases are shared with TRBD1. The length of the CDR3 is 17 residues. Looked up from germline, CDR1 is MNHEY and CDR2 is SMNVEV (reference sequence). With V trimmed by 4 bases and J by 0 bases, 10 bases remained unmatched. The CDR3 is CASSSRTGRYLNTEAFF. The CDR3 DNA follows: TGTGCCAGCAGTTCCCGGACAGGGAGGTACTTGAACACTGAAGCTTTCTTT.

V is TRBV19 and J is TRBJ2-2; TRBD2 agrees at 11 bases. Germline-derived CDR1 and CDR2 are LNHDA and SQIVND (reference sequence). The CDR3 length is 14 residues. Trimming at V came to 9 bases and at J to 4 bases, leaving 4 bases not matched to a gene. This CDR3 reads CASQGLAVTGELFF. The CDR3 region has the DNA TGTGCCAGCCAGGGACTAGCGGTCACCGGGGAGCTGTTTTTT.

The chain has TRBV28 and TRBJ2-3, with unresolved D. Germline values: CDR1 MDHEN, CDR2 SYDVKM. V lost 6 bases, J lost 2 bases, and 12 bases lay in between. This CDR3 spans 14 amino acids. The CDR3 DNA sequence: TGTGCCAGCAGCACTTGGACGGTCACAGATACGCAGTATTTT. This encodes CASSTWTVTDTQYF.

This clone was detected only once. V usage is TRBV5-1 and J usage is TRBJ2-5; 7 nucleotides align to TRBD2. The ends lost 4 bases at V and 5 bases at J; junction bases unmatched: 8. Germline V gene data show CDR1 as SGHRS and CDR2 as YFSETQ. The CDR3 totals 14 residues. DNA of the CDR3: TGCGCCAGCAGCGAGCGGGATGTGTTGGAGACCCAGTACTTC. This gives the protein CASSERDVLETQYF.

The chain links TRBV5-6 to TRBJ2-7; 9 positions match TRBD2. Germline V gene sequence: CDR1 SGHDT, CDR2 YYEEEE. J was trimmed by 4 bases and V by 3 bases; bases with no gene match: 11. CDR3 length equals 16 residues. Here the CDR3 reads CASSSGTSPLPYEQYF. CDR3 nucleotide sequence: TGTGCCAGCAGCTCCGGGACTAGCCCTCTTCCATACGAGCAGTACTTC.